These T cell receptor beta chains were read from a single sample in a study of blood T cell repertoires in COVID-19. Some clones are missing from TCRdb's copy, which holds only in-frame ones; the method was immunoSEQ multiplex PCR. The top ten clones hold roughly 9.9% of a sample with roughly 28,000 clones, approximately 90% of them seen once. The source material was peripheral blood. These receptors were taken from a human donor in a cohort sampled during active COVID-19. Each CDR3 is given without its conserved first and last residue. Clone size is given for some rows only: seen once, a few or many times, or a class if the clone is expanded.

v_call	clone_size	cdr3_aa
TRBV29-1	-	SVERPVLANYGYT
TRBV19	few	ATHVTGGGTPQPQH
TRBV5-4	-	ASSFREGGYT
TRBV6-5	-	ASRRQGDTIY
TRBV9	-	ASSVELARDTQY
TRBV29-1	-	SVGRDRADNQETQY
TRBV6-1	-	ASSEAPSGSSYNEQF
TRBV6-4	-	ASSDSTSGGYT
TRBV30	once	AWSSLDSNQPQH
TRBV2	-	ASEREKNSNQPQH
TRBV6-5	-	ASSSRQSNTGELF
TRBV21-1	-	ASSKAGSSYEQY
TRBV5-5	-	ASSLARQGWDTEAF
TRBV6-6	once	ASSWDWDNEQF
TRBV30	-	AWRHQGEAF
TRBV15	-	ATSRVPRTSASYEQY
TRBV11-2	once	ASSSRTSGSLYGANVLT
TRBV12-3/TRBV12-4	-	ASSLAQGTT
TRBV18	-	ASSPSAGVWTGELF
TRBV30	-	AWRTSGSRSYEQY
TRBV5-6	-	ASSLFGSTYNEQF
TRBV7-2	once	ASSLSGTSGSSYNEQF
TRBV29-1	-	SVLGDGYT
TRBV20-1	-	SASLFGDKGIHEQY
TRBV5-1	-	ASSYGPQGETQY
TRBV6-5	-	ASSRQGLTYEQY
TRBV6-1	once	ASSELIGQGKSNGYT
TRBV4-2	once	ASSQILQGVYGYT
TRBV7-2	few	AGGQSAGNTIY
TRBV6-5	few	ASSSGPETQY
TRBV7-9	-	ASDREGRSAF
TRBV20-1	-	SASSGVEGYT
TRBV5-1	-	ASSLEGTGKGYT
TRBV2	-	ASRKPGQGSYEQY
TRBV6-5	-	ASSTIPGDTGELF
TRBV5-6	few	ASSISGGRGDTQY
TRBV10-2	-	ASSGQGGGSPLH
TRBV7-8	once	ASSLVASLQTGSYEQY
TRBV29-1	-	SVEALGGGTEAF
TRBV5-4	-	ASSSGTNNYGYT
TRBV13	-	ASSLGQVNTGELF
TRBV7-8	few	ASSSYRERDNQPQH
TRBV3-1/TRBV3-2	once	ASSRTEYYEQY
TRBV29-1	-	SVSETGSGSGYT
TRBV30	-	AWKRGLVTGELF
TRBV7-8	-	ASSPGHADKQY